The subject of this entry is one T cell receptor (beta chain). Sequencing was performed with immunoSEQ multiplex PCR; in TCRdb, only in-frame clones are kept and a portion is missing. The profile shows under 600,000 clones, 70% to 90% of them singletons. This sample stems from a study of Ad26.COV2.S vaccination and SARS-CoV-2 variants. Treatment described: roughly 20 received Ad26.COV2.S at low or high dose, single or two shots; about 5 received placebo; per-sample allocation not given. After the first vaccine or placebo injection, samples were drawn on day 63. Trimming shortened V by 7 bases and J by 6 bases, and 15 bases separated the two germline ends. This CDR3 has 13 amino acids. Germline-derived CDR1 and CDR2 are ENHRY and SYGVKD.

This TCR was sampled from a person aged 18-65 years who received the Ad26.COV2.S COVID-19 vaccine or a placebo. The chain links TRBV10-3 to TRBJ1-2, with D possibly matching TRBD1 (6 bases). The sequenced sample was peripheral blood, obtained in a trial of Ad26.COV2.S vaccine versus placebo. The CDR3 sequence: CAIKETQGNGYTF. The CDR3 DNA reads as TGTGCCATCAAAGAGACCCAGGGGAATGGCTACACCTTC.